This T cell receptor (beta chain) was sequenced during a study of blood T cell repertoires in COVID-19. Study-level information: In each case, the material was cDNA or gDNA derived from T cells, B-cell-depleted T cells, or PBMCs.

Profiled with immunoSEQ multiplex PCR; TCRdb holds only in-frame clones, not every one. The sample records 60,000 to 80,000 clones, around 80% being singletons. Germline lookup yields CDR1 SGHRS and CDR2 YFSETQ. This CDR3 contains 17 residues. V shed 0 bases and J 7 bases; nucleotides not matched to a gene: 10. Sequencing input: PBMCs or T cells enriched from blood (not recorded which). V usage is TRBV5-1 and J usage is TRBJ2-1; 10 nucleotides agree with TRBD1. This clonotype was obtained from a woman aged 40-49 years with acute COVID-19. The CDR3 DNA follows: TGCGCCAGCAGCTTGGGGCTCGGGACAGGGGTTCGAAATGAGCAGTTCTTC. Translation gives CASSLGLGTGVRNEQFF.